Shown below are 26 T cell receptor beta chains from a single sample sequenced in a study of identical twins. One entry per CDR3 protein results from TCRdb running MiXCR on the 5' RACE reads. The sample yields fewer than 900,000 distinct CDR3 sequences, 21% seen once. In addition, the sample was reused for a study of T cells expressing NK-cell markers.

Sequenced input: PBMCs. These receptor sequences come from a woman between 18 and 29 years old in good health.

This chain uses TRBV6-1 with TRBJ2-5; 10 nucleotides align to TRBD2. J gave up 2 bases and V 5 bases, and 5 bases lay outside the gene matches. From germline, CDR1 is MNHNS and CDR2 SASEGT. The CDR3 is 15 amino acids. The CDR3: CASSRTSGQQETQYF. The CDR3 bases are TGTGCCAGCAGTCGGACTAGCGGACAGCAAGAGACCCAGTACTTC.

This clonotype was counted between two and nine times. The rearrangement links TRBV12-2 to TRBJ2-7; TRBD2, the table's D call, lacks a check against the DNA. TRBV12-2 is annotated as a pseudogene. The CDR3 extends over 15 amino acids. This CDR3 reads CASRLDGLAGDEQYF. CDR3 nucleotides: TGTGCAAGTCGCTTAGACGGACTAGCGGGAGACGAGCAGTACTTC.

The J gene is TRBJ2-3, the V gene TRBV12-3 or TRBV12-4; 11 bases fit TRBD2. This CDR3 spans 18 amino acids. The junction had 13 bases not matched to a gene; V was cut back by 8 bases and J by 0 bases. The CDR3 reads CASSSGRKVYYSTDTQYF. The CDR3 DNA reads TGTGCCAGCTCTAGCGGGAGGAAGGTTTACTATAGCACAGATACGCAGTATTTT.

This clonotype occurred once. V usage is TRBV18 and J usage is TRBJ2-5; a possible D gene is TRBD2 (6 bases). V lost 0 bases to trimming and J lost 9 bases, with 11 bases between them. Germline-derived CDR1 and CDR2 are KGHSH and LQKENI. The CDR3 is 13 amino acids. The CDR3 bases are TGTGCCAGCTCACCACCTGGGGAGGTGGCCCAGTACTTC. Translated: CASSPPGEVAQYF.

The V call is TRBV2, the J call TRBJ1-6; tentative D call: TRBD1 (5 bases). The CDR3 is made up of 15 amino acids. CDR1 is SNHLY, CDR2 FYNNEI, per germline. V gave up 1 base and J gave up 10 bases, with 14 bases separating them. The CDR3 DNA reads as TGTGCCAGCAGTGAAGAGAGGGGCGTAGGCTCACCCCTCCACTTT. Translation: CASSEERGVGSPLHF.

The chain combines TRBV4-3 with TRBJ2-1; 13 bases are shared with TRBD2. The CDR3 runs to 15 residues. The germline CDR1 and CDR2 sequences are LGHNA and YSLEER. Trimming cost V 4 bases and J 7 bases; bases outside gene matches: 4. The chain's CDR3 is CASSRSLAGGNEQFF. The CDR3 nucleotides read TGCGCCAGCAGCCGGTCACTAGCGGGAGGGAATGAGCAGTTCTTC.

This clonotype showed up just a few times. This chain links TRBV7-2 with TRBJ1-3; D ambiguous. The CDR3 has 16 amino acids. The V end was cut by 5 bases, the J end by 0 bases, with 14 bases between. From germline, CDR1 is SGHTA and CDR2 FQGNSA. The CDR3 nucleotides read TGTGCCAGCAGCCGGGCCCCGGGTCTCTCTGGAAACACCATATATTTT. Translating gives CASSRAPGLSGNTIYF.

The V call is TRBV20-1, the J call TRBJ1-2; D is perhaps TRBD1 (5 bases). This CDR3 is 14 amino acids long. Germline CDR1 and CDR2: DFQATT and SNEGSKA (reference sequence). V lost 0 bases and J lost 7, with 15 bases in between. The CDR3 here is CSARDKEGLGGYTF. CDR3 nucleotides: TGCAGTGCTAGAGATAAGGAGGGGTTGGGTGGCTACACCTTC.

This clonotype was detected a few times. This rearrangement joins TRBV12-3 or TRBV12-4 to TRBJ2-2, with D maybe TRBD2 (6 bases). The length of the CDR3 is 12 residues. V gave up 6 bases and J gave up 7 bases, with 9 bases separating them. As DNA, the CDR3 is TGTGCCAGCAGATTCGGGGGCGGGGAGCTGTTTTTT. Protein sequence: CASRFGGGELFF.

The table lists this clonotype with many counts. The CDR3 DNA follows: TGCAGTGCTCGTCCCCTACAGGGACGAGGTGGCTACACCTTC. Its translation: CSARPLQGRGGYTF. The rearrangement uses TRBV20-1 and TRBJ1-2; D perhaps matches TRBD1 (6 bases). CDR1 is DFQATT, CDR2 SNEGSKA, per germline (reference sequence). The CDR3 loop spans 14 amino acids. Deletions cut 5 bases from V and 7 bases from J, with 20 bases between.

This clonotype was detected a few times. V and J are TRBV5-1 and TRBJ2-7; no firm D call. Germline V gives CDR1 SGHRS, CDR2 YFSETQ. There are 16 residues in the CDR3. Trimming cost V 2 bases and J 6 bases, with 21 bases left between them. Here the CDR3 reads CASSFDGSSYSAEQYF. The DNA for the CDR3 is TGCGCCAGCAGCTTTGATGGGTCTTCATATTCCGCCGAGCAGTACTTC. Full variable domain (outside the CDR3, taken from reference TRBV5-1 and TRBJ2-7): KAGVTQTPRYLIKTRGQQVTLSCSPISGHRSVSWYQQTPGQGLQFLFEYFSETQRNKGNFPGRFSGRQFSNSRSEMNVSTLELGDSALYLCASSFDGSSYSAEQYFGPGTRLTVT.

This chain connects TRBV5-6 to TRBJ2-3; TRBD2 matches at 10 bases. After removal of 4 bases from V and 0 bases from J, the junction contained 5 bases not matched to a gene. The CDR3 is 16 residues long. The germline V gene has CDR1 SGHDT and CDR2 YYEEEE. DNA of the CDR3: TGTGCCAGCAGCCTGATGACTAGCGGGAGCACAGATACGCAGTATTTT. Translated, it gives CASSLMTSGSTDTQYF.

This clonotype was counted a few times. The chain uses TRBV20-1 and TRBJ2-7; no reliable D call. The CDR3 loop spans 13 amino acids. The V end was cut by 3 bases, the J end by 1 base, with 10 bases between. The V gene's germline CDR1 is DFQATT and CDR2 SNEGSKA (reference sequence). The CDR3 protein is CSASRSGSYEQYF. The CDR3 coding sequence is TGCAGTGCTAGCCGGTCCGGTTCCTACGAGCAGTACTTC.

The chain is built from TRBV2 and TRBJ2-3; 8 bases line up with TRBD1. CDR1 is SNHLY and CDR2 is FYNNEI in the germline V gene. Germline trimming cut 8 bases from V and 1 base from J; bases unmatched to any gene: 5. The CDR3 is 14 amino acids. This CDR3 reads CASCDRGGTDTQYF. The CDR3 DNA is TGTGCCAGCTGCGACAGGGGTGGCACAGATACGCAGTATTTT.

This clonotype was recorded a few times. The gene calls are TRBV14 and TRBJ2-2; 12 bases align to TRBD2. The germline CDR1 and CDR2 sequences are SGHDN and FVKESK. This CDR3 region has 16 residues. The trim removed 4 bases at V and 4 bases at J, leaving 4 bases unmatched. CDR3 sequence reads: CASSRLAGGRTGELFF. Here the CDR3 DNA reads TGTGCCAGCAGCCGTCTAGCGGGAGGGCGCACCGGGGAGCTGTTTTTT.

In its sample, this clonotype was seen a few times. The CDR3 sequence: CASSSPDGTRPQYF. The CDR3 DNA sequence: TGTGCCAGCAGCTCCCCCGATGGGACACGTCCGCAGTATTTT. The V gene is TRBV11-2, the J gene TRBJ2-3, with D possibly matching TRBD1 (6 bases). From germline, CDR1 is SGHAT and CDR2 FQNNGV. Trimming pared 4 bases from V and 10 bases from J, leaving 18 bases between. CDR3 length: 14 amino acids.

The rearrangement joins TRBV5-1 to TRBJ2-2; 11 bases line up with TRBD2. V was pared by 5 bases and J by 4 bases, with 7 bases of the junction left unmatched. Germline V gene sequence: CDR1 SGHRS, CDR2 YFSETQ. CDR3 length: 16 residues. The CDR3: CASSRTSGGFTGELFF. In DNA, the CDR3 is TGCGCCAGCAGTCGCACTAGCGGGGGTTTCACCGGGGAGCTGTTTTTT. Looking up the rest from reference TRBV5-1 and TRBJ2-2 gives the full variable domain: KAGVTQTPRYLIKTRGQQVTLSCSPISGHRSVSWYQQTPGQGLQFLFEYFSETQRNKGNFPGRFSGRQFSNSRSEMNVSTLELGDSALYLCASSRTSGGFTGELFFGEGSRLTVL.

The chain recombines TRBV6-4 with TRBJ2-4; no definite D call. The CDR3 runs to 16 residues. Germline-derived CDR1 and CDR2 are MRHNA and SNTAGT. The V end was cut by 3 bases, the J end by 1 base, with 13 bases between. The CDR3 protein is CASSETLNAAKNIQYF. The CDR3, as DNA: TGTGCCAGCAGTGAAACCCTTAACGCGGCCAAAAACATTCAGTACTTC.

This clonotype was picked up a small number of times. DNA for the CDR3: TGCGCCAGCAGCTTATATCCGGGACTAGAGTACCAAGAGACCCAGTACTTC. Encoded protein: CASSLYPGLEYQETQYF. The V gene is TRBV5-1, the J gene TRBJ2-5; 8 bases align to TRBD2. The CDR3 covers 17 residues. With V trimmed by 2 bases and J by 0 bases, 9 bases remained unmatched. The V gene's germline CDR1 is SGHRS and CDR2 YFSETQ.

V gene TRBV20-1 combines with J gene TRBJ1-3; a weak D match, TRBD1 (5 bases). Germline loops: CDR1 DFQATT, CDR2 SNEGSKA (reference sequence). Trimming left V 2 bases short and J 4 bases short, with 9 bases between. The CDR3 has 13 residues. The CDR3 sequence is CSARSQGGNTIYF. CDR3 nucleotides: TGCAGTGCTAGAAGCCAGGGAGGAAACACCATATATTTT.

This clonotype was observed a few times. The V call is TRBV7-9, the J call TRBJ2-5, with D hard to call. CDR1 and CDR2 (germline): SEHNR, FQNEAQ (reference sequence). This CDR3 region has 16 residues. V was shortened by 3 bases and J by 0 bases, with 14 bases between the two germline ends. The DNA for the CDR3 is TGTGCCAGCAGCTTTGGTAACCCTGGGTACCAAGAGACCCAGTACTTC. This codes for CASSFGNPGYQETQYF.

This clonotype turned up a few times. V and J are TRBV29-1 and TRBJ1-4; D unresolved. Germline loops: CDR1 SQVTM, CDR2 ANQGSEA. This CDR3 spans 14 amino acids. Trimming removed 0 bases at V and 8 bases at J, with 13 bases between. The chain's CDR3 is CSVEDLRKREKLFF. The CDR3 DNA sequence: TGCAGCGTTGAAGATCTACGGAAAAGGGAAAAACTGTTTTTT.

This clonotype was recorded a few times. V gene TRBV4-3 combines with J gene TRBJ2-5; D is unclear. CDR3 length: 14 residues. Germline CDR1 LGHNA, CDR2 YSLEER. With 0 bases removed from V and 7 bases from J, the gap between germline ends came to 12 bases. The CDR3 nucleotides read TGCGCCAGCAGCCAAGAGTTAGGGTGGGGGACCCAGTACTTC. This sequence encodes CASSQELGWGTQYF.

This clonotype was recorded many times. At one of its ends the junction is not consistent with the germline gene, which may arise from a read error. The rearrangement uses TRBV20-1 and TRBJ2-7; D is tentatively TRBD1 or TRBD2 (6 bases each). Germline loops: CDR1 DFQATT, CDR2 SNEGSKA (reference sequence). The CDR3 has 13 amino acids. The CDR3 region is CSVRGGRGYEQYF. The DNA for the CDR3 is TGCAGTGTTAGAGGGGGGAGAGGCTACGAGCAGTACTTC.

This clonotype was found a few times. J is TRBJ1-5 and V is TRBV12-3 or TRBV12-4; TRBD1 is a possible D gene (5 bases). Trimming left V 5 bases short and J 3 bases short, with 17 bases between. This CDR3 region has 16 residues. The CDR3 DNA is TGTGCCAGCAGTCCCGGAGGCGCGGACACCAATCAGCCCCAGCATTTT. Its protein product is CASSPGGADTNQPQHF.

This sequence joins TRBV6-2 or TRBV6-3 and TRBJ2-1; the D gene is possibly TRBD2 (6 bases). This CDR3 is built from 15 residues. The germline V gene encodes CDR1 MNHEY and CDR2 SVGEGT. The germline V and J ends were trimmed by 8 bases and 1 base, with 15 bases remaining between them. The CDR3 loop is CASGELRGSYNEQFF. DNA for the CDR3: TGTGCCAGCGGCGAACTTCGGGGGTCCTACAATGAGCAGTTCTTC.